Shown below are 32 T cell receptor beta chains from a single sample sequenced in a study of blood T cell repertoires in COVID-19. TCRdb's table, derived via immunoSEQ multiplex PCR, lists solely in-frame clones and lacks some. This table holds some 490,000 clones, roughly nine tenths found once. Source material: PBMCs or T cells enriched from blood (not recorded which). The receptors here all came from a woman in her sixties or seventies who had recovered from COVID-19.

The chain uses TRBV24-1 and TRBJ2-5, with 12 bases matching TRBD1. Germline CDR1 reads KGHDR; CDR2 reads SFDVKD. The CDR3 consists of 17 residues. The V and J ends lost 0 bases and 5 bases, in that order; junction bases with no gene match: 6. The CDR3 loop is CATSDLRDRGLEETQYF. For the CDR3, the DNA is TGTGCCACCAGTGATTTGCGGGACAGGGGGCTGGAGGAGACCCAGTACTTC.

This chain uses TRBV5-1 with TRBJ2-2, with a possible D match to TRBD1 (6 bases). The CDR3 spans 15 residues. CDR1 is SGHRS and CDR2 is YFSETQ in the germline V gene. The germline V and J ends were trimmed by 4 bases and 0 bases, with 10 bases remaining between them. The CDR3 DNA sequence: TGCGCCAGCAGCCCCGGGACATCGAACACCGGGGAGCTGTTTTTT. This sequence encodes CASSPGTSNTGELFF.

The chain is built from TRBV27 and TRBJ2-5; 8 bases line up with TRBD1. The J segment lost 3 bases and the V segment lost 6 bases, leaving 9 bases of the junction unmatched. The CDR3 has 15 residues. CDR1 is MNHEY, CDR2 SMNVEV, per germline (reference sequence). The DNA for the CDR3 is TGTGCCAGCAGCCCTGGACAGGGCCGGGAAGAGACCCAGTACTTC. Its protein is CASSPGQGREETQYF.

This clone turned up a few times. CDR3 bases: TGTGCCAGCAGTGGCGGAGACAGGCACAATCAGCCCCAGCATTTT. It yields the protein CASSGGDRHNQPQHF. The chain couples TRBV2 to TRBJ1-5; D might be TRBD1 (6 bases). This CDR3 has 15 amino acids. The germline V gene encodes CDR1 SNHLY and CDR2 FYNNEI. Trimming took 4 bases from V and 3 from J, leaving 13 bases between them.

The chain carries TRBV2 and TRBJ1-4; the D gene is possibly TRBD1 (6 bases). CDR1 and CDR2 from the germline V gene are SNHLY and FYNNEI. The V end lost 1 base, the J end lost 4 bases, and 7 bases lay between the germline ends. The CDR3 runs 14 residues. This CDR3 reads CASSEGTVNEKLFF. The DNA of the CDR3 is TGTGCCAGCAGTGAAGGGACAGTTAATGAAAAACTGTTTTTT.

The chain is built from TRBV6-2 or TRBV6-3 and TRBJ2-5; no clear D. Trimming removed 2 bases at V and 3 bases at J, with 4 bases between. Looked up from germline, CDR1 is MNHEY and CDR2 is SVGEGT. The CDR3 loop spans 12 amino acids. The CDR3 region has the DNA TGTGCCAGCAGTTACCCCGAAGAGACCCAGTACTTC. This sequence encodes CASSYPEETQYF.

This chain connects TRBV6-5 to TRBJ1-1; 7 bases fit TRBD1. After removal of 4 bases from V and 5 bases from J, the junction contained 4 bases not matched to a gene. The length of the CDR3 is 13 residues. Germline lookup yields CDR1 MNHEY and CDR2 SVGAGI. The CDR3 protein is CASSSAGGTEAFF. The DNA of the CDR3 is TGTGCCAGCAGTTCGGCAGGGGGGACTGAAGCTTTCTTT.

The V call is TRBV10-2, the J call TRBJ2-7; 8 bases align to TRBD1. The CDR3 has 14 residues. J gave up 4 bases and V 6 bases, and 8 bases lay outside the gene matches. Germline V gene data show CDR1 as WSHSY and CDR2 as SAAADI. The CDR3: CASRTRGLEYEQYF. The CDR3 nucleotides read TGCGCCAGCAGAACCAGGGGGCTCGAGTACGAGCAGTACTTC.

This rearrangement joins TRBV18 to TRBJ2-7; D perhaps matches TRBD1 (6 bases). Looked up from germline, CDR1 is KGHSH and CDR2 is LQKENI. The V gene lost 3 bases and the J gene lost 7 bases, with 13 bases spanning the gap. The CDR3 has 13 amino acids. CDR3 DNA sequence: TGTGCCAGCTCACCCATACAGGGCGGGGAGCAGTACGTC. It codes for CASSPIQGGEQYV.

This chain joins TRBV9 and TRBJ1-4, with 12 bases that match TRBD1. This CDR3 region has 17 residues. With 0 bases clipped from V and 7 bases from J, the junction kept 7 bases outside the gene matches. The germline V gene has CDR1 SGDLS and CDR2 YYNGEE. The DNA of the CDR3 is TGTGCCAGCAGCGTAGGTCCGGGACAGGGGGCGTCTGAAAAACTGTTTTTT. This sequence encodes CASSVGPGQGASEKLFF.

As regards this clone: One junction end does not reproduce the germline sequence, and a read error may be involved. The chain links TRBV7-7 to TRBJ2-3, with 8 bases aligning to TRBD2. Germline V gene sequence: CDR1 SSHAT, CDR2 FNYEAQ (reference sequence). CDR3 size: 15 residues. CDR3 loop: CASSMGTSRTDTQYF. The CDR3 DNA sequence: TGTGCTAGCAGCATGGGGACTAGTAGGACAGATACGCAGTATTTT.

The chain carries TRBV6-5 and TRBJ2-5; 8 positions match TRBD1. Germline-derived CDR1 and CDR2 are MNHEY and SVGAGI. Trimming at V came to 6 bases and at J to 5 bases, leaving 8 bases not matched to a gene. This CDR3 region has 14 residues. The CDR3 DNA is TGTGCCAGCAGAGAGACAGGGGTCCGTGAGACCCAGTACTTC. Its protein is CASRETGVRETQYF.

In this sample, this clone turned up once. V gene TRBV24-1 combines with J gene TRBJ2-2; D remains unclear. The CDR3 covers 13 residues. Looked up from germline, CDR1 is KGHDR and CDR2 is SFDVKD. Deletions cut 9 bases from V and 5 bases from J, with 12 bases between. In DNA form, the CDR3 reads TGTGCCACCGGCGCCCCCGGGACCGGGGAGCTGTTTTTT. Residues: CATGAPGTGELFF.

The CDR3 DNA reads TGTGCCAGCAGCCGGGGGACGGGAAAACTGTTTTTT. Protein product: CASSRGTGKLFF. This sequence joins TRBV12-3 or TRBV12-4 and TRBJ1-4, with D tentatively TRBD1 (5 bases). This CDR3 is 12 amino acids long. Trimming cost V 6 bases and J 10 bases, with 12 bases left between them.

This clone has more than one count but fewer than ten. The rearrangement uses TRBV5-4 and TRBJ1-5; D ambiguous. Trimming removed 0 bases at V and 0 bases at J, with 4 bases between. CDR1 SGHNT and CDR2 YYREEE come from the germline V gene (reference sequence). CDR3 size: 14 residues. CDR3 in amino acids: CASSLANSNQPQHF. For the CDR3, the DNA is TGTGCCAGCAGCTTGGCCAATAGCAATCAGCCCCAGCATTTT.

The chain couples TRBV6-5 to TRBJ1-1; tentative D call: TRBD1 (6 bases). Per germline, CDR1 MNHEY and CDR2 SVGAGI. V shed 8 bases and J shed 3 bases, with 10 bases lying between them. This CDR3 comprises 12 residues. CDR3 DNA: TGTGCCAGCGGGAGGGGGGACACTGAAGCTTTCTTT. Protein: CASGRGDTEAFF.

The chain joins TRBV14 to TRBJ2-2; possible D gene TRBD2, 5 bases. The germline V gene encodes CDR1 SGHDN and CDR2 FVKESK. The CDR3 is made up of 16 amino acids. Trimming left V 1 base short and J 0 bases short, with 9 bases between. CDR3 sequence: CASSQARGSNTGELFF. The CDR3 coding sequence is TGTGCCAGCAGCCAAGCCCGGGGATCGAACACCGGGGAGCTGTTTTTT.

The chain employs TRBV27 and TRBJ1-6; TRBD1 might be the D (6 bases). This CDR3 has 16 amino acids. Germline CDR1 and CDR2: MNHEY and SMNVEV (reference sequence). The V gene lost 4 bases and the J gene lost 9 bases, with 19 bases spanning the gap. The CDR3 region has the DNA TGTGCCAGCAGTTCACAGGGTGCCCTAGAAGGTTCACCCCTCCACTTT. This translates into CASSSQGALEGSPLHF.

This chain uses TRBV4-2 with TRBJ2-7, with TRBD2 as a possible D gene (5 bases). Germline CDR1 and CDR2: LGHNA and YNFKEQ. This CDR3 has 16 amino acids. V was clipped by 1 base and J by 5 bases, with 18 bases between them. This CDR3 is CASSQVRGRELDEQYV. CDR3 DNA sequence: TGTGCCAGCAGCCAAGTTCGCGGACGGGAATTAGACGAGCAGTACGTC.

This clone appeared a single time. In DNA, the CDR3 is TGCGCCAGCAGCATTGGGGGGACGCAAACGAACTATGGCTACACCTTC. Translated: CASSIGGTQTNYGYTF. This rearrangement joins TRBV5-1 to TRBJ1-2; possible D gene TRBD1, 5 bases. Germline V gene lookup returns CDR1 SGHRS and CDR2 YFSETQ. The CDR3 totals 16 residues. Trimming removed 4 bases at V and 2 bases at J, with 18 bases between. The full variable domain, with the rest looked up from reference TRBV5-1 and TRBJ1-2, is KAGVTQTPRYLIKTRGQQVTLSCSPISGHRSVSWYQQTPGQGLQFLFEYFSETQRNKGNFPGRFSGRQFSNSRSEMNVSTLELGDSALYLCASSIGGTQTNYGYTFGSGTRLTVV.

In its sample, this clone was seen a few times. The chain uses TRBV25-1 and TRBJ2-1, with TRBD2 matching over 13 bases. Looked up from germline, CDR1 is MGHDK and CDR2 is SYGVNS. The CDR3 is made up of 17 amino acids. The ends lost 2 bases at V and 4 bases at J; junction bases unmatched: 5. CDR3 region: CASSEQTSGGIYNEQFF. DNA of the CDR3: TGTGCCAGCAGTGAACAGACTAGCGGGGGGATTTACAATGAGCAGTTCTTC. Using reference TRBV25-1 and TRBJ2-1 for the parts outside the CDR3, the full variable domain is EADIYQTPRYLVIGTGKKITLECSQTMGHDKMYWYQQDPGMELHLIHYSYGVNSTEKGDLSSESTVSRIRTEHFPLTLESARPSHTSQYLCASSEQTSGGIYNEQFFGPGTRLTVL.

V is TRBV21-1 and J is TRBJ1-1; the table's D gene call, TRBD1, was not cross checked with the DNA. TRBV21-1 corresponds to a pseudogene. CDR3 length: 16 amino acids. CDR3: CASRRDRKDENTEAFF. The CDR3 nucleotides are TGTGCCAGCCGCAGGGACAGGAAAGACGAGAACACTGAAGCTTTCTTT.

The rearrangement uses TRBV12-3 or TRBV12-4 and TRBJ1-1, with D maybe TRBD1 (5 bases). Trimming took 3 bases from V and 10 from J, leaving 15 bases between them. The CDR3 is 13 amino acids. The CDR3 region has the DNA TGTGCCAGCAGTTTCTTCAGGGCCTATGGAGCTTTCTTT. Translated: CASSFFRAYGAFF.

V is TRBV19 and J is TRBJ1-5; possibly TRBD1 for D (5 bases). This CDR3 has 16 residues. Germline values: CDR1 LNHDA, CDR2 SQIVND (reference sequence). The V end lost 4 bases, the J end lost 1 base, and 14 bases lay between the germline ends. CDR3 residues: CASSTDQGGSNQPQHF. CDR3 sequence (DNA): TGTGCCAGTAGTACCGATCAGGGAGGGAGCAATCAGCCCCAGCATTTT.

Of note for this clone: Additional DNA sequences in this sample encode the identical CDR3. V gene TRBV3-1 (or the pseudogene TRBV3-2) combines with J gene TRBJ1-2, with D possibly being TRBD1 (6 bases). The germline gives CDR1 LGHDT, CDR2 YNNKEL (reference sequence). The V end was cut by 1 base, the J end by 4 bases, with 7 bases between. The CDR3 totals 13 residues. The CDR3 DNA reads TGTGCCAGCAGCCAAGCAGGGGCCTATGGCTACACCTTC. Translated, it gives CASSQAGAYGYTF.

The chain couples TRBV25-1 to TRBJ2-7; TRBD1 aligns across 7 bases. The CDR3 is 16 amino acids. The trim removed 6 bases at V and 4 bases at J, leaving 15 bases unmatched. Per germline, CDR1 MGHDK and CDR2 SYGVNS. CDR3 region: CASRPHTGDSSYEQYF. Written as DNA, the CDR3 is TGTGCCAGCAGGCCCCATACAGGGGACAGTAGTTACGAGCAGTACTTC.

V and J are TRBV10-2 and TRBJ1-1; 8 bases are shared with TRBD1. The germline CDR1 and CDR2 sequences are WSHSY and SAAADI. Trimming took 0 bases from V and 5 from J; bases not matched to a gene: 8. The CDR3 consists of 16 residues. The CDR3 coding sequence is TGCGCCAGCAGTGAGTCCGGCGGGACAGGCAGGACTGAAGCTTTCTTT. Its translation is CASSESGGTGRTEAFF.

V gene TRBV7-2 combines with J gene TRBJ2-3; weak D call: TRBD2 (5 bases). Germline V CDR1 and CDR2: SGHTA, FQGNSA. CDR3 length equals 12 residues. Trimming removed 4 bases at V and 4 bases at J, with 6 bases between. The CDR3 sequence is CASSWRADTQYF. CDR3 in DNA: TGTGCCAGCAGCTGGCGGGCAGATACGCAGTATTTT. Complete variable domain (other parts from reference TRBV7-2 and TRBJ2-3): GAGVSQSPSNKVTEKGKDVELRCDPISGHTALYWYRQSLGQGLEFLIYFQGNSAPDKSGLPSDRFSAERTGGSVSTLTIQRTQQEDSAVYLCASSWRADTQYFGPGTRLTVL.

J is TRBJ2-1 and V is TRBV5-1; TRBD2 agrees at 13 bases. Germline lookup yields CDR1 SGHRS and CDR2 YFSETQ. CDR3 length: 18 residues. The junction had 9 bases not matched to a gene; V was cut back by 4 bases and J by 2 bases. The CDR3 region has the DNA TGCGCCAGCAGCACCCAACTAGCGGGGGGGCCTGCCTACAATGAGCAGTTCTTC. This codes for CASSTQLAGGPAYNEQFF.

This clone came up a few times. The CDR3 DNA follows: TGTGCCAGCAGTGAAGCGCTAGGACAGGGGGATACGCAGTATTTT. Translation: CASSEALGQGDTQYF. The chain employs TRBV6-1 and TRBJ2-3; 9 bases agree with TRBD1. This CDR3 spans 15 amino acids. Germline V gene data show CDR1 as MNHNS and CDR2 as SASEGT. The V and J ends lost 0 bases and 6 bases, in that order; junction bases with no gene match: 4.

The V and J genes are TRBV9 and TRBJ2-1, with a tentative D call TRBD2 (6 bases). The germline CDR1 and CDR2 sequences are SGDLS and YYNGEE. The CDR3 extends over 14 amino acids. Trimming pared 4 bases from V and 6 bases from J, leaving 14 bases between. CDR3 in DNA: TGTGCCAGCAGCATCCTAGGACTATCCAATGAGCAGTTCTTC. This gives the protein CASSILGLSNEQFF. The full variable domain, its missing parts supplied by reference TRBV9 and TRBJ2-1, is DSGVTQTPKHLITATGQRVTLRCSPRSGDLSVYWYQQSLDQGLQFLIQYYNGEERAKGNILERFSAQQFPDLHSELNLSSLELGDSALYFCASSILGLSNEQFFGPGTRLTVL.

This chain connects TRBV7-6 to TRBJ2-3; the match to TRBD1 covers 10 bases. V gave up 5 bases and J gave up 2 bases; unmatched junction bases: 10. Per germline, CDR1 SGHVS and CDR2 FNYEAQ. The CDR3 covers 17 residues. The CDR3 coding sequence is TGTGCCAGCAGCCCAAGACAGGGGGCCTACTACACAGATACGCAGTATTTT. Its protein is CASSPRQGAYYTDTQYF.